Each of the 11 T cell receptor beta chains below was sequenced from the same sample in a study of beta chain features in type 1 diabetes. Isolated RNA was reverse transcribed in full, so expressed TCRB transcripts were sequenced. The assay was immunoSEQ multiplex PCR, and TCRdb's table has in-frame clones only and misses some. This table has about 450,000 clones, about 10% appearing once. What was sequenced was naive CD4+ T cells from blood. The receptor source for this set is a woman aged 18 to 35 in good health.

The chain links TRBV27 to TRBJ2-5; TRBD2 agrees at 11 bases. From germline, CDR1 is MNHEY and CDR2 SMNVEV (reference sequence). The CDR3 covers 15 residues. Trimming took 6 bases from V and 6 from J; bases not matched to a gene: 9. DNA for the CDR3: TGTGCCAGCAGCCTATTAGCGGGGGGGCCGAAGACCCAGTACTTC. Its protein is CASSLLAGGPKTQYF.

The V and J genes are TRBV2 and TRBJ2-1; no clear D gene. In germline, CDR1 is SNHLY, CDR2 FYNNEI. V was shortened by 7 bases and J by 8 bases, with 9 bases between the two germline ends. The CDR3 length is 11 residues. The DNA for the CDR3 is TGTGCCAGCACGACGAGCGATGAGCAGTTCTTC. Protein product: CASTTSDEQFF. Full variable domain (rest looked up from reference TRBV2 and TRBJ2-1): EPEVTQTPSHQVTQMGQEVILRCVPISNHLYFYWYRQILGQKVEFLVSFYNNEISEKSEIFDDQFSVERPDGSNFTLKIRSTKLEDSAMYFCASTTSDEQFFGPGTRLTVL.

This clone was seen only a few times. The CDR3 reads CASTKGGAGGYNEQFF. The CDR3 DNA reads as TGTGCCAGCACTAAAGGAGGAGCGGGAGGATACAATGAGCAGTTCTTC. V and J are TRBV9 and TRBJ2-1, with 9 bases that match TRBD2. Germline CDR1 SGDLS, CDR2 YYNGEE. The CDR3 has 16 residues. The ends lost 6 bases at V and 4 bases at J; junction bases unmatched: 11.

CDR3 sequence (DNA): TGCAGCGTTGTAGAGCAGCGGGCAACAGATACGCAGTATTTT. Its protein product is CSVVEQRATDTQYF. The V and J genes are TRBV29-1 and TRBJ2-3; D may be TRBD2 (6 bases). The CDR3 extends over 14 amino acids. Trimming left V 4 bases short and J 3 bases short, with 14 bases between. Germline CDR1 SQVTM, CDR2 ANQGSEA.

This clone was detected only a few times. The V call is TRBV7-9, the J call TRBJ2-3, with a tentative D call TRBD1 (6 bases). This CDR3 contains 13 residues. Germline assignment: CDR1 SEHNR and CDR2 FQNEAQ (reference sequence). V was cut by 5 bases and J by 5 bases, with 11 bases left in between. The CDR3 is CASSPRGGDTQYF. DNA of the CDR3: TGTGCCAGCAGCCCCAGAGGGGGAGATACGCAGTATTTT.

The chain joins TRBV7-9 to TRBJ2-5; D is perhaps TRBD2 (6 bases). Germline CDR1 SEHNR, CDR2 FQNEAQ (reference sequence). There are 16 residues in the CDR3. The V end lost 1 base, the J end lost 5 bases, and 17 bases lay between the germline ends. The CDR3 protein is CASSLVSGAGRETQYF. The DNA of the CDR3 is TGTGCCAGCAGCTTAGTTTCGGGAGCAGGGCGGGAGACCCAGTACTTC.

This clone was counted a few times. The same CDR3 is also encoded by other DNA sequences in this sample. V is TRBV2 and J is TRBJ2-4, with D unresolved. CDR3 size: 14 residues. Germline CDR1 SNHLY, CDR2 FYNNEI. Trimming cost V 1 base and J 0 bases, with 4 bases left between them. CDR3 nucleotides: TGTGCCAGCAGTGAAGTACTAGCCAAAAACATTCAGTACTTC. Translated, it gives CASSEVLAKNIQYF.

DNA for the CDR3: TGCGCCAGCAGTATTAACCTAGCGGGGGGGCAAGAGACCCAGTACTTC. This translates into CASSINLAGGQETQYF. V gene TRBV10-2 combines with J gene TRBJ2-5; 12 positions match TRBD2. The CDR3 totals 16 residues. The V segment lost 5 bases and the J segment 2 bases; nucleotides outside the gene matches: 6. From germline, CDR1 is WSHSY and CDR2 SAAADI.

The genes are TRBV7-9 and TRBJ2-5, with D hard to call. Germline CDR1 SEHNR, CDR2 FQNEAQ (reference sequence). V lost 8 bases, J lost 3 bases, and 1 base lay in between. The CDR3 length is 9 residues. The CDR3 loop reads CASEETQYF. DNA for the CDR3: TGTGCCAGCGAAGAGACCCAGTACTTC. Full variable domain (missing parts from reference TRBV7-9 and TRBJ2-5): DTGVSQNPRHKITKRGQNVTFRCDPISEHNRLYWYRQTLGQGPEFLTYFQNEAQLEKSRLLSDRFSAERPKGSFSTLEIQRTEQGDSAMYLCASEETQYFGPGTRLLVL.

This clone was seen more than once but under ten times. The V gene is TRBV25-1, the J gene TRBJ2-1, with TRBD1 identical over 7 bases. V trimming: 5 bases; J trimming: 4 bases; junction bases outside the gene matches: 8. Germline lookup yields CDR1 MGHDK and CDR2 SYGVNS. The CDR3 length is 15 residues. The DNA of the CDR3 is TGTGCCAGCAGTAAAGGGGGCGCGAAGTACAATGAGCAGTTCTTC. Translating gives CASSKGGAKYNEQFF.

The rearrangement uses TRBV28 and TRBJ2-1; D unclear. The ends were cut back, 2 bases at V and 3 bases at J, with 8 bases in the middle. The CDR3 spans 14 residues. The germline gives CDR1 MDHEN, CDR2 SYDVKM. The CDR3 reads CASSLRADYNEQFF. As DNA, the CDR3 is TGTGCCAGCAGTTTAAGGGCGGACTACAATGAGCAGTTCTTC.